What follows are 4 T cell receptor beta chains derived from one specimen sequenced in a study of CD8+ T cells in alopecia areata. Extracted RNA was reverse transcribed into cDNA, the sequencing template. Measured with immunoSEQ multiplex PCR; TCRdb has only the in-frame clones, and not every one. In the table there are around 190,000 clones, approximately 53% of which are singletons. Material: CD8+ T cells sorted from blood. The source is a human donor in good health.

This chain links TRBV29-1 with TRBJ1-2; D remains ambiguous. Trimming took off 5 bases at V and 5 bases at J, with 9 bases between the two ends. Germline values: CDR1 SQVTM, CDR2 ANQGSEA. The CDR3 sequence is 11 residues long. Here the CDR3 DNA reads TGCAGCGTTCGCAGAGAATATGGCTACACCTTC. This translates into CSVRREYGYTF.

The V call is TRBV5-6, the J call TRBJ1-1; no clear D gene. This CDR3 spans 13 amino acids. Trimming removed 4 bases from V and 6 bases from J, with 13 bases in between. Germline assignment: CDR1 SGHDT and CDR2 YYEEEE. The CDR3 DNA is TGTGCCAGCAGCCGTTCCCCCCAGGCTGAAGCTTTCTTT. Protein sequence: CASSRSPQAEAFF. The full variable domain, with the rest looked up from reference TRBV5-6 and TRBJ1-1, is DAGVTQSPTHLIKTRGQQVTLRCSPKSGHDTVSWYQQALGQGPQFIFQYYEEEERQRGNFPDRFSGHQFPNYSSELNVNALLLGDSALYLCASSRSPQAEAFFGQGTRLTVV.

This clone has only a few counts. The rearrangement joins TRBV29-1 to TRBJ1-1; D gene unclear. With 6 bases removed from V and 7 bases from J, the gap between germline ends came to 15 bases. Germline V gene lookup returns CDR1 SQVTM and CDR2 ANQGSEA. CDR3 length equals 12 residues. This CDR3 reads CSVDLPSGEAFF. In DNA, the CDR3 is TGCAGCGTAGACCTTCCATCGGGTGAAGCTTTCTTT.

The chain couples TRBV5-4 to TRBJ2-5, with TRBD1 matching 9 bases. Unmatched junction bases numbered 6, after V lost 4 bases and J lost 5 bases. CDR1 and CDR2 from the germline V gene are SGHNT and YYREEE (reference sequence). The CDR3 is 14 residues long. CDR3 in amino acids: CASSTGTGMETQYF. The CDR3, as DNA: TGTGCCAGCAGCACCGGGACAGGGATGGAGACCCAGTACTTC.